This T cell receptor beta chain was captured in a study of CD8 T cells in Susac syndrome. The study's findings and limits: By the study's own acknowledgment, its TCR sequencing and HLA analysis included relatively few individuals.

Per the germline V gene, CDR1 is MNHEY and CDR2 is SMNVEV (reference sequence). The CDR3 has 17 residues. V lost 2 bases and J 0 bases, leaving 16 bases between the germline ends. The multiple sclerosis controls, all treatment-naive patients, had relapsing-remitting disease that was stable or active. It was with random hexamers that about 0.45 to 1 ug RNA was reverse transcribed. Amplification of TCR beta CDR3 used immunoSEQ multiplex PCR across 54 Vbeta and 13 Jbeta. TCRdb reprocessed the immunoSEQ multiplex PCR reads via MiXCR and lists one record per CDR3 protein. Of 150,000 or so distinct CDR3 sequences listed, about 94% are singletons. As to this clonotype: Antigen unknown.

Source material: CD8+ T cells from PBMCs. This sequence originates from a human donor with multiple sclerosis. This sequence joins TRBV27 and TRBJ1-2; tentative D call: TRBD1 (6 bases). CDR3 region: CASSLGAGVSPNYGYTF. DNA of the CDR3: TGTGCCAGCAGTTTAGGAGCAGGGGTCTCGCCTAACTATGGCTACACCTTC.